Following are 25 T cell receptor beta chains from one sample sequenced in a study of T cell responses to AZD1222 COVID-19 vaccine. TCRdb keeps only in-frame clones here, not all; method: immunoSEQ multiplex PCR. Of 200,000 or so clones in the sample, about 94% were seen once. The source material was peripheral blood, sampled 28 days after the second AZD1222 dose. The receptors stem from an adult who received the AZD1222 COVID-19 vaccine.

This chain connects TRBV6-2 or TRBV6-3 to TRBJ2-7; TRBD2 aligns across 8 bases. Germline CDR1 and CDR2: MNHEY and SVGEGT. V dropped 4 bases and J dropped 2; count of bases not matched to a gene: 7. The CDR3 consists of 15 residues. CDR3 DNA sequence: TGTGCCAGCAGTTTAAGCGGGGGAGCACCCTACGAGCAGTACTTC. Its protein product is CASSLSGGAPYEQYF.

This chain uses TRBV6-2 or TRBV6-3 with TRBJ1-1; D unresolved. CDR1 is MNHEY and CDR2 is SVGEGT in the germline V gene. This CDR3 comprises 15 residues. Trimming removed 2 bases from V and 6 bases from J, with 16 bases in between. The CDR3 coding sequence is TGTGCCAGCAGTTACCGGGCTCCTTGGAGGGCTGAAGCTTTCTTT. Its protein is CASSYRAPWRAEAFF.

In its sample, this clone was seen once. V and J are TRBV19 and TRBJ1-1; D gene unclear. The CDR3 covers 14 residues. V lost 4 bases, J lost 4 bases, and 13 bases lay in between. The germline gives CDR1 LNHDA, CDR2 SQIVND (reference sequence). The CDR3: CASSTKGGSTEAFF. CDR3 bases: TGTGCCAGTAGTACGAAAGGAGGGAGCACTGAAGCTTTCTTT.

V and J are TRBV3-1 (or the pseudogene TRBV3-2) and TRBJ1-1; D gene unclear. Trimming removed 3 bases at V and 1 base at J, with 6 bases between. CDR1 and CDR2 (germline): LGHDT, YNNKEL (reference sequence). This CDR3 contains 13 residues. The CDR3 region has the DNA TGTGCCAGCAGCCAGCCACCGAACACTGAAGCTTTCTTT. Its translation is CASSQPPNTEAFF.

This chain links TRBV11-3 with TRBJ2-7; 10 bases are shared with TRBD1. This CDR3 has 13 residues. Germline assignment: CDR1 SGHNT and CDR2 YENEEA. Germline trimming cut 8 bases from V and 3 bases from J; bases unmatched to any gene: 4. This CDR3 is CASSRTGGYEQYF. The CDR3 nucleotides read TGTGCCAGCTCCCGGACAGGGGGCTACGAGCAGTACTTC. Variable domain in full (rest from reference TRBV11-3 and TRBJ2-7): EAGVVQSPRYKIIEKKQPVAFWCNPISGHNTLYWYLQNLGQGPELLIRYENEEAVDDSQLPKDRFSAERLKGVDSTLKIQPAELGDSAVYLCASSRTGGYEQYFGPGTRLTVT.

The chain uses TRBV5-1 and TRBJ1-1; D possibly corresponds to TRBD1 (5 bases). CDR1 and CDR2 (germline): SGHRS, YFSETQ. The germline V and J ends were trimmed by 4 bases and 0 bases, with 13 bases remaining between them. The CDR3 is 15 residues long. The CDR3 sequence is CASSRSGPMNTEAFF. For the CDR3, the DNA is TGCGCCAGCAGCAGATCGGGGCCCATGAACACTGAAGCTTTCTTT.

The chain employs TRBV3-1 (or the pseudogene TRBV3-2) and TRBJ2-3, with TRBD1 identical over 7 bases. The V segment lost 3 bases and the J segment 4 bases; nucleotides outside the gene matches: 1. Germline V gives CDR1 LGHDT, CDR2 YNNKEL (reference sequence). The CDR3 is 13 residues long. CDR3 nucleotide sequence: TGTGCCAGCAGCCACCAGGGGGCAGATACGCAGTATTTT. It specifies CASSHQGADTQYF.

V is TRBV18 and J is TRBJ1-1, with D tentatively TRBD1 (5 bases). The CDR3 runs 14 residues. Germline CDR1 is KGHSH and CDR2 is LQKENI. With 6 bases removed from V and 1 base from J, the gap between germline ends came to 12 bases. CDR3 in amino acids: CASSPGRQNTEAFF. In DNA, the CDR3 is TGTGCCAGCTCCCCGGGGCGACAGAACACTGAAGCTTTCTTT.

The chain joins TRBV20-1 to TRBJ1-2; D remains ambiguous. The CDR3 contains 12 residues. Germline values: CDR1 DFQATT, CDR2 SNEGSKA (reference sequence). The V end was cut by 3 bases, the J end by 6 bases, with 11 bases between. The CDR3 region is CSASLGGDGYTF. The DNA of the CDR3 is TGCAGTGCTAGTTTGGGAGGCGATGGCTACACCTTC.

The chain employs TRBV23-1 and TRBJ1-1; 8 bases fit TRBD1. TRBV23-1 is an ORF, with its function uncertain. The CDR3 covers 16 residues. Trimming removed 0 bases from V and 1 base from J; junction bases left unmatched: 4. The CDR3 reads CASSQSADRGNTEAFF. The CDR3 coding sequence is TGCGCCAGCAGTCAATCAGCCGACAGGGGGAACACTGAAGCTTTCTTT.

This rearrangement joins TRBV2 to TRBJ1-5; D is undetermined. V was clipped by 6 bases and J by 2 bases, with 8 bases between them. Germline loops: CDR1 SNHLY, CDR2 FYNNEI. The CDR3 sequence is 13 residues long. CDR3 coding DNA: TGTGCCAGCAGGAGGGAGGGCAATCAGCCCCAGCATTTT. As protein: CASRREGNQPQHF.

V usage is TRBV6-6 and J usage is TRBJ1-3; the D is unclear. Germline CDR1 reads MNHNY; CDR2 reads SVGAGI (reference sequence). The CDR3 spans 16 residues. Trimming left V 0 bases short and J 0 bases short, with 9 bases between. The CDR3 nucleotides read TGTGCCAGCAGTTACTCCTCAGAGAGCTCTGGAAACACCATATATTTT. As protein: CASSYSSESSGNTIYF.

V and J are TRBV4-3 and TRBJ1-5; D gene uncertain. Germline assignment: CDR1 LGHNA and CDR2 YSLEER. The CDR3 contains 16 residues. Trimming shortened V by 0 bases and J by 4 bases, and 13 bases separated the two germline ends. The CDR3 region is CASSQDWERLNQPQHF. The CDR3 DNA sequence: TGCGCCAGCAGCCAAGATTGGGAGAGACTGAATCAGCCCCAGCATTTT.

V and J are TRBV28 and TRBJ1-2; the D is unclear. The CDR3 loop spans 16 amino acids. CDR1 is MDHEN, CDR2 SYDVKM, per germline. V was shortened by 2 bases and J by 7 bases, with 20 bases between the two germline ends. CDR3 sequence: CASSLVVRGLRRGYTF. CDR3 DNA sequence: TGTGCCAGCAGTTTAGTAGTTCGGGGATTAAGGCGTGGCTACACCTTC.

This sequence joins TRBV4-1 and TRBJ1-1; D possibly corresponds to TRBD1 (5 bases). V was pared by 1 base and J by 0 bases, with 12 bases between. Germline CDR1 reads MGHRA; CDR2 reads YSYEKL. The CDR3 loop spans 16 amino acids. CDR3 DNA: TGCGCCAGCAGCCAAGGGGGGAAAGAAATGAACACTGAAGCTTTCTTT. Its translation: CASSQGGKEMNTEAFF.

The V and J genes are TRBV10-2 and TRBJ1-2; D gene ambiguous. CDR3 length: 15 residues. Germline V lookup: CDR1 WSHSY, CDR2 SAAADI. Trimming took off 6 bases at V and 4 bases at J, with 18 bases between the two ends. The chain's CDR3 is CASSQALDRSYGYTF. The DNA for the CDR3 is TGCGCCAGCAGCCAGGCCTTGGACCGGAGCTATGGCTACACCTTC.

The V gene is TRBV7-9, the J gene TRBJ1-1, with D hard to call. Looked up from germline, CDR1 is SEHNR and CDR2 is FQNEAQ (reference sequence). Trimming removed 7 bases at V and 4 bases at J, with 19 bases between. The CDR3 runs to 15 residues. CDR3 residues: CASTLFSSRSTEAFF. CDR3 sequence (DNA): TGTGCCAGCACCCTCTTCTCCTCGAGGAGCACTGAAGCTTTCTTT.

The V gene is TRBV27, the J gene TRBJ1-1; D perhaps matches TRBD1 (5 bases). Germline CDR1 and CDR2: MNHEY and SMNVEV (reference sequence). The CDR3 extends over 16 amino acids. Trimming removed 4 bases at V and 2 bases at J, with 17 bases between. CDR3 nucleotide sequence: TGTGCCAGCAGTTCCCCCGCCTCGGGGGATAACACTGAAGCTTTCTTT. As protein: CASSSPASGDNTEAFF.

The chain combines TRBV7-2 with TRBJ2-7, with D unclear. The CDR3 contains 15 residues. Germline V gene data show CDR1 as SGHTA and CDR2 as FQGNSA. Trimming took 4 bases from V and 8 from J, leaving 21 bases between them. This CDR3 reads CASSSAQNVPPQQYF. CDR3 nucleotides: TGTGCCAGCAGCTCTGCCCAGAACGTCCCCCCTCAGCAGTACTTC.

A few counts support this clone. The chain links TRBV7-6 to TRBJ1-2; perhaps TRBD1 as D (6 bases). CDR1 and CDR2 from the germline V gene are SGHVS and FNYEAQ. V was clipped by 3 bases and J by 9 bases, with 11 bases between them. This CDR3 comprises 12 residues. Here the CDR3 reads CASSFLQGSYTF. CDR3 DNA: TGTGCCAGCAGCTTCTTACAGGGAAGCTACACCTTC.

This chain links TRBV6-2 or TRBV6-3 with TRBJ2-7, with D possibly TRBD1 on 6 matching bases. V was trimmed by 2 bases and J by 4 bases, leaving 18 bases between them. CDR3 length: 16 residues. Germline CDR1 is MNHEY and CDR2 is SVGEGT. The chain's CDR3 is CASSYNFQGPRYEQYF. DNA for the CDR3: TGTGCCAGCAGTTACAACTTCCAGGGGCCGAGGTACGAGCAGTACTTC.

The chain combines TRBV10-3 with TRBJ1-5, with D possibly TRBD1 on 5 matching bases. CDR1 and CDR2 (germline): ENHRY, SYGVKD. V shed 8 bases and J shed 7 bases, with 9 bases lying between them. The CDR3 totals 11 residues. The CDR3 DNA is TGTGCCATCGGGACCAACCAGCCCCAGCATTTT. This gives the protein CAIGTNQPQHF.

The V gene is TRBV7-2, the J gene TRBJ1-2, with D possibly TRBD1 on 5 matching bases. V was trimmed by 5 bases and J by 4 bases, leaving 17 bases between them. The CDR3 consists of 15 residues. Per the germline V gene, CDR1 is SGHTA and CDR2 is FQGNSA. The CDR3 reads CASSPQGVGTYGYTF. The DNA of the CDR3 is TGTGCCAGCAGCCCCCAGGGAGTCGGAACCTATGGCTACACCTTC. Variable domain in full (rest from reference TRBV7-2 and TRBJ1-2): GAGVSQSPSNKVTEKGKDVELRCDPISGHTALYWYRQSLGQGLEFLIYFQGNSAPDKSGLPSDRFSAERTGGSVSTLTIQRTQQEDSAVYLCASSPQGVGTYGYTFGSGTRLTVV.

This chain uses TRBV5-1 with TRBJ2-3; D perhaps matches TRBD1 (6 bases). Germline V gene sequence: CDR1 SGHRS, CDR2 YFSETQ. The CDR3 has 16 amino acids. V gave up 2 bases and J gave up 6 bases, with 19 bases separating them. CDR3 nucleotide sequence: TGCGCCAGCAGCTTCATGGGGGCCACAGCGAGGGATACGCAGTATTTT. This encodes CASSFMGATARDTQYF.

The chain recombines TRBV6-1 with TRBJ1-2; D is uncertain. Deletions cut 1 base from V and 2 bases from J, with 11 bases between. The germline V gene encodes CDR1 MNHNS and CDR2 SASEGT. The CDR3 is 15 residues long. In DNA form, the CDR3 reads TGTGCCAGCAGTGAAGGCGCAGCGGTGAACTATGGCTACACCTTC. Its protein product is CASSEGAAVNYGYTF.